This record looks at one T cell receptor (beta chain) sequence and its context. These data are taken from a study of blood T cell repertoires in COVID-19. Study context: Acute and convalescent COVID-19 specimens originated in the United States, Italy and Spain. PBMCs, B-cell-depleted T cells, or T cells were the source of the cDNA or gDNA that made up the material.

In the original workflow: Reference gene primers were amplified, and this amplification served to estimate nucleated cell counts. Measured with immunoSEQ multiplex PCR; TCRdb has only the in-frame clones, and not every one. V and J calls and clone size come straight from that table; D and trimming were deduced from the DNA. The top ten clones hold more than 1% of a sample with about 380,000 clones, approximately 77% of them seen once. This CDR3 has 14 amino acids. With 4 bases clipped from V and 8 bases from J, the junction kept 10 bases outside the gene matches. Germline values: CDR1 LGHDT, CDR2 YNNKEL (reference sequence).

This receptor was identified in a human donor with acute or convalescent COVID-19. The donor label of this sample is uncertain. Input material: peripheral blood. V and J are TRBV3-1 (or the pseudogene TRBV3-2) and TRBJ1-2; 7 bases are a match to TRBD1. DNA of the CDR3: TGTGCCAGCAGCCTGTTGGCAGGGGGTCAGGGCTACACCTTC. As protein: CASSLLAGGQGYTF.